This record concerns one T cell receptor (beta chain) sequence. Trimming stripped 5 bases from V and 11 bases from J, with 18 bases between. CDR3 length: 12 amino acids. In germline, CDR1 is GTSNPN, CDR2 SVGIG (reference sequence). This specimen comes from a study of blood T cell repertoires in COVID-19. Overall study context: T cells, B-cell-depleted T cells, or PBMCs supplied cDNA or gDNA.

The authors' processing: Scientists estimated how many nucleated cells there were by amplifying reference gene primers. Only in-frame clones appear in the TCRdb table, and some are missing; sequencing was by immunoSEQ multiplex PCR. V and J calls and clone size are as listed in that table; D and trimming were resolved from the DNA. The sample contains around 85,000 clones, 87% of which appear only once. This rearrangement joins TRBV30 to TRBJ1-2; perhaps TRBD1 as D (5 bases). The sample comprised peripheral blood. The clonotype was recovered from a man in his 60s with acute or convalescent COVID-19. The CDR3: CAWALRAGEYTF. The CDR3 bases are TGTGCCTGGGCCCTGAGGGCGGGGGAATACACCTTC.